The next 26 T cell receptor beta chains were all read from a single sample in a study of technical replicates of blood from a handful of donors. The method was immunoSEQ multiplex PCR; TCRdb's version includes in-frame clones alone and lacks a portion of them. This table holds around 65,000 clones, around 86% found once. Sequencing was performed on PBMCs. These receptors came from a human donor in good health. Some clones in this sample may be carry-over from other donors' samples.

The chain recombines TRBV10-3 with TRBJ2-1; 7 bases match TRBD2. V dropped 8 bases and J dropped 7; count of bases not matched to a gene: 11. The CDR3 runs 14 residues. Germline lookup yields CDR1 ENHRY and CDR2 SYGVKD. CDR3 nucleotide sequence: TGTGCCATCCGGTACGAGGGACTAACTAATGAGCAGTTCTTC. It translates to CAIRYEGLTNEQFF.

V is TRBV12-2 and J is TRBJ2-5; TRBD1, the D gene given by the table, was not confirmed from the DNA. TRBV12-2 is tagged as a pseudogene. This CDR3 contains 22 residues. CDR3 coding DNA: TGTGCAAGTCGCTTATTGGGTCGTTACACCCACAAACCACCCAGGTTAGGAGAGACCCAGTACTTC. This encodes CASRLLGRYTHKPPRLGETQYF.

Relative to its sample, this clone is medium-sized. V and J are TRBV7-9 and TRBJ2-1; perhaps TRBD1 as D (6 bases). V was trimmed by 5 bases and J by 2 bases, leaving 13 bases between them. The germline V gene encodes CDR1 SEHNR and CDR2 FQNEAQ (reference sequence). The CDR3 extends over 15 amino acids. In nucleotides, the CDR3 is TGTGCCAGCAGCCGCCCCAGGGACACCTACAATGAGCAGTTCTTC. Residues: CASSRPRDTYNEQFF.

The CDR3, as DNA: TGTGCCAGCAGTGAAAGGTCCCCTAGCGCCCAAGAGACCCAGTACTTC. Its protein is CASSERSPSAQETQYF. The chain couples TRBV2 to TRBJ2-5, with D perhaps TRBD2 (6 bases). CDR3 length: 16 residues. Per germline, CDR1 SNHLY and CDR2 FYNNEI. V lost 2 bases and J 1 base, leaving 14 bases between the germline ends.

V is TRBV30 and J is TRBJ2-1; D gene uncertain. This CDR3 is built from 11 residues. Germline loops: CDR1 GTSNPN, CDR2 SVGIG (reference sequence). V was shortened by 5 bases and J by 7 bases, with 9 bases between the two germline ends. The CDR3, as DNA: TGTGCCTGGGAGGTTCGGAATGAGCAGTTCTTC. Protein sequence: CAWEVRNEQFF.

The chain recombines TRBV7-9 with TRBJ1-4; D is perhaps TRBD1 (5 bases). The CDR3 has 16 residues. CDR1 SEHNR and CDR2 FQNEAQ come from the germline V gene (reference sequence). Trimming took off 4 bases at V and 2 bases at J, with 14 bases between the two ends. The CDR3 loop reads CASSWFRGGTNEKLFF. The CDR3 DNA reads as TGTGCCAGCAGCTGGTTTCGGGGGGGGACTAATGAAAAACTGTTTTTT.

This clone was seen once. The chain is built from TRBV7-3 and TRBJ2-7; perhaps TRBD1 as D (5 bases). Germline V lookup: CDR1 SGHTA, CDR2 FQGTGA. This CDR3 is 14 amino acids long. The V and J ends lost 5 bases and 6 bases respectively, with 17 bases between them. The CDR3 is CASSRGQGSGEQYF. The CDR3, as DNA: TGTGCCAGCAGCCGCGGCCAGGGTTCGGGCGAGCAGTACTTC.

In the case of this clone: At one end, the junction sequence differs from germline, possibly due to a read error. Other DNA sequences in the sample encode the same CDR3. This chain uses TRBV6-5 with TRBJ1-1, with 7 bases aligning to TRBD1. The CDR3 has 13 amino acids. Looked up from germline, CDR1 is MNHEY and CDR2 is SVGAGI. CDR3 sequence: CASRRDSLTEAFF. CDR3 coding DNA: TGTGCCAGCAGACGGGACAGCCTCACTGAAGCCTTCTTT.

The chain couples TRBV5-1 to TRBJ1-3; D not certain. The CDR3 length is 15 residues. Germline assignment: CDR1 SGHRS and CDR2 YFSETQ. V gave up 3 bases and J gave up 0 bases, with 10 bases separating them. The CDR3 region has the DNA TGCGCCAGCAGCTGGAGCGGATCCTCTGGAAACACCATATATTTT. It encodes CASSWSGSSGNTIYF.

The gene calls are TRBV20-1 and TRBJ2-1, with 9 bases that match TRBD2. CDR3 length: 10 residues. Germline V gene sequence: CDR1 DFQATT, CDR2 SNEGSKA (reference sequence). J was trimmed by 12 bases and V by 6 bases; bases with no gene match: 3. The CDR3 DNA reads TGCAGTGCCTTTAGCGGGGGGCAGTTCTTC. Encoded protein: CSAFSGGQFF.

The V and J genes are TRBV7-8 and TRBJ2-1; D is perhaps TRBD1 (6 bases). The CDR3 totals 13 residues. V was cut by 6 bases and J by 3 bases, with 9 bases left in between. Germline V lookup: CDR1 SGHVS, CDR2 FQNEAQ. The CDR3 DNA sequence: TGTGCCAGCAGGCAGGGGCGCTACAATGAGCAGTTCTTC. The encoded protein is CASRQGRYNEQFF.

This chain uses TRBV11-2 with TRBJ2-5, with 11 positions matching TRBD2. Germline V gives CDR1 SGHAT, CDR2 FQNNGV. This CDR3 spans 16 amino acids. With V trimmed by 2 bases and J by 5 bases, 7 bases remained unmatched. The CDR3 DNA sequence: TGTGCCAGCAGCTTAATCCGGGGGACTAGCGGCGAGACCCAGTACTTC. The encoded protein is CASSLIRGTSGETQYF.

The V and J genes are TRBV29-1 and TRBJ2-1; 9 nucleotides match TRBD2. With 7 bases clipped from V and 7 bases from J, the junction kept 14 bases outside the gene matches. The germline V gene encodes CDR1 SQVTM and CDR2 ANQGSEA. The length of the CDR3 is 15 residues. The CDR3 spells CSAKTSGLDKNEQFF. CDR3 coding DNA: TGCAGCGCCAAGACTAGCGGCCTAGACAAGAATGAGCAGTTCTTC.

The chain joins TRBV9 to TRBJ2-1; TRBD1 might be the D (5 bases). There are 13 residues in the CDR3. Germline V gene data show CDR1 as SGDLS and CDR2 as YYNGEE. V dropped 1 base and J dropped 6 bases, with 8 bases sitting between them. The CDR3 coding sequence is TGTGCCAGCAGCGTACCCAGGGTCAATGAGCAGTTCTTC. Translating it yields CASSVPRVNEQFF.

The chain employs TRBV30 and TRBJ2-1, with 9 bases aligning to TRBD2. Germline trimming cut 1 base from V and 8 bases from J; bases unmatched to any gene: 12. Per germline, CDR1 GTSNPN and CDR2 SVGIG (reference sequence). The CDR3 consists of 16 residues. The CDR3 sequence is CAWSGWVAGARYEQFF. In DNA form, the CDR3 reads TGTGCCTGGAGTGGGTGGGTAGCGGGAGCGCGCTATGAGCAGTTCTTC.

The gene calls are TRBV7-2 and TRBJ1-4, with D uncertain. Trimming took 4 bases from V and 4 from J, leaving 7 bases between them. Per the germline V gene, CDR1 is SGHTA and CDR2 is FQGNSA. The CDR3 runs to 13 residues. Here the CDR3 reads CASSYGSNEKLFF. The CDR3 region has the DNA TGTGCCAGCAGCTACGGTAGTAATGAAAAACTGTTTTTT.

A single count supports this clone. Other DNA sequences from this sample encode an identical CDR3 as well. This rearrangement joins TRBV20-1 to TRBJ1-1; no firm D call. Trimming stripped 3 bases from V and 5 bases from J, with 7 bases between. This CDR3 is built from 11 residues. The germline CDR1 and CDR2 sequences are DFQATT and SNEGSKA (reference sequence). The CDR3 sequence: CSASGSTEAFF. Written as DNA, the CDR3 is TGCAGTGCTAGCGGGTCAACTGAAGCTTTCTTT.

The gene calls are TRBV6-4 and TRBJ1-5; 7 nucleotides align to TRBD1. CDR3 length: 17 residues. With V trimmed by 5 bases and J by 0 bases, 10 bases remained unmatched. Germline CDR1 MRHNA, CDR2 SNTAGT. Here the CDR3 reads CASSFHGTEFSNQPQHF. The CDR3 DNA sequence: TGTGCCAGCAGTTTCCACGGGACAGAATTTAGCAATCAGCCCCAGCATTTT.

CDR3 nucleotides: TGTGCCAGCAGAGCTACTGTACTGGAGACCCAGTACTTC. Translation: CASRATVLETQYF. This chain links TRBV2 with TRBJ2-5; D not resolved. The germline gives CDR1 SNHLY, CDR2 FYNNEI. Trimming removed 6 bases from V and 5 bases from J, with 13 bases in between. The CDR3 spans 13 residues.

The chain joins TRBV14 to TRBJ2-1; 12 nucleotides align to TRBD2. Germline V gene data show CDR1 as SGHDN and CDR2 as FVKESK. The CDR3 is 16 amino acids. Trimming removed 4 bases from V and 3 bases from J; junction bases left unmatched: 4. DNA for the CDR3: TGTGCCAGCAGCCGTACTAGCGGGGGGATCTACAATGAGCAGTTCTTC. The encoded protein is CASSRTSGGIYNEQFF.

V usage is TRBV18 and J usage is TRBJ1-1; 8 nucleotides match TRBD1. This CDR3 comprises 14 residues. Germline CDR1 and CDR2: KGHSH and LQKENI. The junction had 4 bases not matched to a gene; V was cut back by 0 bases and J by 7 bases. In nucleotides, the CDR3 is TGTGCCAGCTCACCACCAGCAGGGGGCGATGAAGCTTTCTTT. It encodes CASSPPAGGDEAFF.

The chain recombines TRBV5-1 with TRBJ2-5, with TRBD2 matching over 11 bases. With V trimmed by 0 bases and J by 6 bases, 4 bases remained unmatched. Germline V CDR1 and CDR2: SGHRS, YFSETQ. The CDR3 is 15 amino acids. This chain's CDR3 is CASSLGLAGWKTQYF. CDR3 DNA: TGCGCCAGCAGCTTGGGACTAGCGGGGTGGAAGACCCAGTACTTC.

V and J are TRBV6-5 and TRBJ2-3; D is unclear. V was cut by 8 bases and J by 4 bases, with 10 bases left in between. Germline V gene sequence: CDR1 MNHEY, CDR2 SVGAGI. This CDR3 comprises 12 residues. The CDR3 DNA is TGTGCCAGCCGCGCTAGGCCAGATACGCAGTATTTT. Protein sequence: CASRARPDTQYF.

The genes are TRBV2 and TRBJ1-1, with a possible D match to TRBD1 (5 bases). Germline V gene data show CDR1 as SNHLY and CDR2 as FYNNEI. The CDR3 has 14 amino acids. Trimming took off 4 bases at V and 4 bases at J, with 13 bases between the two ends. CDR3 residues: CASSAGVLSTEAFF. CDR3 DNA sequence: TGTGCCAGCAGTGCGGGGGTGTTGAGCACTGAAGCTTTCTTT.

This chain joins TRBV20-1 and TRBJ1-2; D is ambiguous. The CDR3 length is 11 residues. V was pared by 7 bases and J by 0 bases, with 6 bases between. Per the germline V gene, CDR1 is DFQATT and CDR2 is SNEGSKA (reference sequence). The DNA of the CDR3 is TGCAGTGTACCGGCTAACTATGGCTACACCTTC. Its translation is CSVPANYGYTF.

The gene calls are TRBV6-5 and TRBJ1-2; D uncertain. The CDR3 extends over 15 amino acids. The V and J ends lost 0 bases and 6 bases respectively, with 14 bases between them. The germline CDR1 and CDR2 sequences are MNHEY and SVGAGI. The DNA of the CDR3 is TGTGCCAGCAGTTACTCGAGGGTAGCGAGAGATGGCTACACCTTC. Its translation is CASSYSRVARDGYTF.